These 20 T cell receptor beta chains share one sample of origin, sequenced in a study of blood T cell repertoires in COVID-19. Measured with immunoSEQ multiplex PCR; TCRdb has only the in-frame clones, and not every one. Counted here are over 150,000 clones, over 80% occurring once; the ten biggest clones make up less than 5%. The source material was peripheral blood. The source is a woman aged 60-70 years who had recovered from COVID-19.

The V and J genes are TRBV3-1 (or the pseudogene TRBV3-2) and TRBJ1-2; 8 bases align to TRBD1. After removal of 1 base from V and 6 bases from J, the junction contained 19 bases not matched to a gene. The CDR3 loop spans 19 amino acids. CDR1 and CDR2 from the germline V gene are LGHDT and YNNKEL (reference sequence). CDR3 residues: CASSQGRQGAPRGADGYTF. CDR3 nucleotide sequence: TGTGCCAGCAGCCAAGGCCGGCAGGGGGCGCCTAGAGGCGCGGATGGCTACACCTTC.

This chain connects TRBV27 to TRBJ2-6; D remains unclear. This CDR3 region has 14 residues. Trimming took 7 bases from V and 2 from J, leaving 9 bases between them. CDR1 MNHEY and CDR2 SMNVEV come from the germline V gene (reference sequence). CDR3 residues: CASKSSTGANVLTF. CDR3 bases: TGTGCCAGCAAAAGCTCTACTGGGGCCAACGTCCTGACTTTC.

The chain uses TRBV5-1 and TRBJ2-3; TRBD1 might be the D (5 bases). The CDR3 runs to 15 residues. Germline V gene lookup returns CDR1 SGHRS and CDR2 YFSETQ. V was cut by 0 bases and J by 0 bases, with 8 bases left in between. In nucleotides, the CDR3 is TGCGCCAGCAGCTTGGAGGGGCCTAGCACAGATACGCAGTATTTT. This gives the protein CASSLEGPSTDTQYF.

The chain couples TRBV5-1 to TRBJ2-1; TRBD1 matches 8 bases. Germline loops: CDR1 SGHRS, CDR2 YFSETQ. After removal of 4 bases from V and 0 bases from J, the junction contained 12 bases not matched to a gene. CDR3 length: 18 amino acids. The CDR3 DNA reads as TGCGCCAGCAGCAGAACGGACAGGGCTGGCCGCTCCTACAATGAGCAGTTCTTC. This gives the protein CASSRTDRAGRSYNEQFF. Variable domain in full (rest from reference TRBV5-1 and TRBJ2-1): KAGVTQTPRYLIKTRGQQVTLSCSPISGHRSVSWYQQTPGQGLQFLFEYFSETQRNKGNFPGRFSGRQFSNSRSEMNVSTLELGDSALYLCASSRTDRAGRSYNEQFFGPGTRLTVL.

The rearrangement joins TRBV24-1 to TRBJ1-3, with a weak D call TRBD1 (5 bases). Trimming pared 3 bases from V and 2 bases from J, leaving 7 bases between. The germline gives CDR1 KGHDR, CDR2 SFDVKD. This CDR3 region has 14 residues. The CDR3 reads CATSDRTTGNTIYF. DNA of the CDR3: TGTGCCACCAGTGATCGGACAACTGGAAACACCATATATTTT.

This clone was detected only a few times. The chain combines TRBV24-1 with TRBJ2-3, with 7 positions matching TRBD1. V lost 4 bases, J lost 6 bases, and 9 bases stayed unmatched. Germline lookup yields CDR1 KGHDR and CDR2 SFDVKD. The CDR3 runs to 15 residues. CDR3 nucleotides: TGTGCCACCAGTGACCCCCCTACAGGGGTGGATACGCAGTATTTT. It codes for CATSDPPTGVDTQYF.

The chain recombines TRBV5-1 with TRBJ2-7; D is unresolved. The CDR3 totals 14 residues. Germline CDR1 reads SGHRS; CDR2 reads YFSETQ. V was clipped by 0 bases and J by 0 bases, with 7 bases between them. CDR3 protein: CASSLASNSYEQYF. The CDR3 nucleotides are TGCGCCAGCAGCTTGGCCTCTAACTCCTACGAGCAGTACTTC. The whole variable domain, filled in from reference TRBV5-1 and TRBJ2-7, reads KAGVTQTPRYLIKTRGQQVTLSCSPISGHRSVSWYQQTPGQGLQFLFEYFSETQRNKGNFPGRFSGRQFSNSRSEMNVSTLELGDSALYLCASSLASNSYEQYFGPGTRLTVT.

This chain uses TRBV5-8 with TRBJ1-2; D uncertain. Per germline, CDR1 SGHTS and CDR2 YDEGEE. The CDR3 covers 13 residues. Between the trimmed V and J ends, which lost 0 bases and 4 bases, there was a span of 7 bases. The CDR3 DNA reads TGTGCCAGCAGCTTGGGGGCGTTCTATGGCTACACCTTC. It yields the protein CASSLGAFYGYTF.

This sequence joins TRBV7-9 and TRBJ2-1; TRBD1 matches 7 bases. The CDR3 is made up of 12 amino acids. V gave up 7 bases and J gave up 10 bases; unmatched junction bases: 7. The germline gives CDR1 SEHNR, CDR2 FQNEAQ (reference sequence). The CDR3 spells CASNRDRDEQFF. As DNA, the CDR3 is TGTGCCAGCAACAGAGACAGGGACGAGCAGTTCTTC.

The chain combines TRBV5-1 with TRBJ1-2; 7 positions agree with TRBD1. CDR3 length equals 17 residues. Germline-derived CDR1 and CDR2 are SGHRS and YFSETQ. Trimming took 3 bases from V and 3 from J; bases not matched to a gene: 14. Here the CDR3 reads CASSSSMRIQGYYGYTF. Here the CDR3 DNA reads TGCGCCAGCAGCTCGTCAATGAGAATACAGGGGTACTATGGCTACACCTTC.

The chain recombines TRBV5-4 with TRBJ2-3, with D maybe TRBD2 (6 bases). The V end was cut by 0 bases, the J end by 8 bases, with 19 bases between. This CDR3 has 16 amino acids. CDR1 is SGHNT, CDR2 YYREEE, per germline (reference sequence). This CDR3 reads CASSLEDSRGGGTQYF. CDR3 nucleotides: TGTGCCAGCAGCTTGGAGGACTCCCGGGGAGGAGGTACGCAGTATTTT.

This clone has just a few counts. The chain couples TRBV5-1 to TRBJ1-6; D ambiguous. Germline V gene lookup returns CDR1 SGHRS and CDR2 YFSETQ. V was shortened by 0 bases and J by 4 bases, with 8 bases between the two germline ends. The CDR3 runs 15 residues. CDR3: CASSLDGEYNSPLHF. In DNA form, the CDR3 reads TGCGCCAGCAGCTTGGATGGAGAGTATAATTCACCCCTCCACTTT.

CDR3: CASSYTPAGGGGTGELFF. Here the CDR3 DNA reads TGCGCCAGCAGCTACACTCCGGCCGGCGGCGGGGGGACCGGGGAGCTGTTTTTT. The chain carries TRBV4-1 and TRBJ2-2; 8 bases line up with TRBD2. J gave up 5 bases and V 5 bases, and 16 bases lay outside the gene matches. Germline loops: CDR1 MGHRA, CDR2 YSYEKL. This CDR3 contains 18 residues.

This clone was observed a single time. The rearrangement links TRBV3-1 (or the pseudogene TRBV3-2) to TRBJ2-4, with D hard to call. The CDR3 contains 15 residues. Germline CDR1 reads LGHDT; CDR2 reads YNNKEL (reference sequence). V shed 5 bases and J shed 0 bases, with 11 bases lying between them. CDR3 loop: CASSSYNGAKNIQYF. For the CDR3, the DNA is TGTGCCAGCAGCTCCTATAATGGAGCCAAAAACATTCAGTACTTC.

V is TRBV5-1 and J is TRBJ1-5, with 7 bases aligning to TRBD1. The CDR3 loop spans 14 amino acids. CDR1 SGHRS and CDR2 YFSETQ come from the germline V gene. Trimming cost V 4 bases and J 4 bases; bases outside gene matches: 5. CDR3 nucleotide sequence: TGCGCCAGCAGCGAGGGGGCCGGGAATCAGCCCCAGCATTTT. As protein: CASSEGAGNQPQHF.

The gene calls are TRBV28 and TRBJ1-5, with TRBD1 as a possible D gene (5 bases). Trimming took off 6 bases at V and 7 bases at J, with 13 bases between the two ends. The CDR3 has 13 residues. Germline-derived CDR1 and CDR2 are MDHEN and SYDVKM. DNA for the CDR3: TGTGCCAGCAGGCAGGGTGGGGAACAGCCCCAGCATTTT. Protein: CASRQGGEQPQHF.

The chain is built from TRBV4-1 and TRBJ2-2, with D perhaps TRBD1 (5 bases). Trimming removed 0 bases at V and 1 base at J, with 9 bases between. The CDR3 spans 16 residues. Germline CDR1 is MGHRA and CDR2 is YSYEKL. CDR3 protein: CASSQDNRQNTGELFF. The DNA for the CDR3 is TGCGCCAGCAGCCAAGATAACAGGCAGAACACCGGGGAGCTGTTTTTT.

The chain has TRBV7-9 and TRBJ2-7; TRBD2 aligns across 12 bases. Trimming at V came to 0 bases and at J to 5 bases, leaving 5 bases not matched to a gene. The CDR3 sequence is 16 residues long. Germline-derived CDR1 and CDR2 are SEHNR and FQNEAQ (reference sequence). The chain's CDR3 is CASSLAPGLAGDEQYF. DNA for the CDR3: TGTGCCAGCAGCTTAGCCCCGGGACTAGCGGGCGACGAGCAGTACTTC.

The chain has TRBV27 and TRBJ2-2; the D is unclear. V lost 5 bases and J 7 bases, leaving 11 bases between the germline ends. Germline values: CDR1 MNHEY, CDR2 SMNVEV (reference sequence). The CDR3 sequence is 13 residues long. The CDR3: CASSPFTVGELFF. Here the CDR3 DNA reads TGTGCCAGCAGTCCCTTTACGGTCGGGGAGCTGTTTTTT.

Here the CDR3 reads CASTPNRDSYEQYF. For the CDR3, the DNA is TGTGCCAGCACCCCCAACCGGGACAGCTACGAGCAGTACTTC. V and J are TRBV11-2 and TRBJ2-7; TRBD1 matches at 7 bases. This CDR3 has 14 amino acids. CDR1 and CDR2 (germline): SGHAT, FQNNGV. V was pared by 7 bases and J by 3 bases, with 9 bases of the junction left unmatched.